This passage covers 28 T cell receptor beta chains from one sample sequenced in a study of control samples from healthy donors and cancer patients. Here immunoSEQ multiplex PCR was the method, and the copy in TCRdb shows in-frame clones only, minus some. The table includes over 85,000 clones, around nine tenths detected once. The sample taken for sequencing was PBMCs. The receptor set was obtained from a woman aged 55-69 years with lung cancer.

The gene calls are TRBV3-1 (or the pseudogene TRBV3-2) and TRBJ1-2; possible D gene TRBD1, 5 bases. V lost 2 bases and J 5 bases, leaving 6 bases between the germline ends. This CDR3 has 12 residues. In germline, CDR1 is LGHDT, CDR2 YNNKEL (reference sequence). DNA for the CDR3: TGTGCCAGCAGCCAAAGACAGTATGGCTACACCTTC. It encodes CASSQRQYGYTF.

This sequence joins TRBV10-3 and TRBJ2-5; 7 bases map to TRBD2. CDR3 size: 15 residues. Unmatched junction bases numbered 8, after V lost 3 bases and J lost 4 bases. Germline assignment: CDR1 ENHRY and CDR2 SYGVKD. The CDR3 here is CAISDLGGGGETQYF. The CDR3 bases are TGTGCCATCAGTGACCTCGGTGGGGGGGGAGAGACCCAGTACTTC.

The rearrangement links TRBV19 to TRBJ1-5, with D possibly being TRBD1 (6 bases). This CDR3 is 14 amino acids long. Deletions cut 7 bases from V and 4 bases from J, with 14 bases between. Germline V gives CDR1 LNHDA, CDR2 SQIVND (reference sequence). The CDR3, as DNA: TGTGCCAGTACTCCGACAGGAGGTAATCAGCCCCAGCATTTT. Residues: CASTPTGGNQPQHF.

This CDR3 is CASSLRGEAYEQYF. DNA for the CDR3: TGTGCCAGCAGTTTACGGGGGGAAGCCTACGAGCAGTACTTC. The chain links TRBV27 to TRBJ2-7; 7 positions agree with TRBD2. Germline trimming cut 2 bases from V and 2 bases from J; bases unmatched to any gene: 3. CDR3 length: 14 amino acids. The germline V gene has CDR1 MNHEY and CDR2 SMNVEV (reference sequence).

V is TRBV6-1 and J is TRBJ2-1; D may be TRBD1 (6 bases). Germline assignment: CDR1 MNHNS and CDR2 SASEGT. There are 12 residues in the CDR3. V lost 3 bases and J 8 bases, leaving 8 bases between the germline ends. The CDR3: CASSDAGDEQFF. The CDR3 coding sequence is TGTGCCAGCAGTGATGCAGGGGATGAGCAGTTCTTC.

The chain uses TRBV10-3 and TRBJ1-6; no reliable D call. This CDR3 is built from 15 residues. The V and J ends lost 4 bases and 7 bases respectively, with 14 bases between them. CDR1 is ENHRY and CDR2 is SYGVKD in the germline V gene. The CDR3, as DNA: TGTGCCATCAGTGCTCGAGAGGGAGGGAATTCACCCCTCCACTTT. It is translated as CAISAREGGNSPLHF.

CDR3 in amino acids: CASSLLAGANNEQFF. In DNA form, the CDR3 reads TGCGCCAGCAGCCTACTAGCGGGGGCGAACAATGAGCAGTTCTTC. J is TRBJ2-1 and V is TRBV5-1, with 11 bases identical to TRBD2. Germline V gene data show CDR1 as SGHRS and CDR2 as YFSETQ. This CDR3 spans 15 amino acids. V lost 4 bases to trimming and J lost 5 bases; unmatched junction nucleotides: 5.

This clone was observed a few times. This sequence joins TRBV14 and TRBJ2-2; 7 bases match TRBD1. V was clipped by 4 bases and J by 6 bases; unmatched bases: 11. The CDR3 runs to 16 residues. Germline V gives CDR1 SGHDN, CDR2 FVKESK. The CDR3 region has the DNA TGTGCCAGCAGCCTTCCGGGGACAGCGGCCGCCGGGGAGCTGTTTTTT. Residues: CASSLPGTAAAGELFF.

This chain uses TRBV18 with TRBJ1-2, with a weak D call TRBD1 (5 bases). V dropped 3 bases and J dropped 3 bases, with 17 bases sitting between them. This CDR3 comprises 16 residues. CDR1 KGHSH and CDR2 LQKENI come from the germline V gene. As DNA, the CDR3 is TGTGCCAGCTCACCTCGGGACGGCCTTTCGGACTATGGCTACACCTTC. Its translation: CASSPRDGLSDYGYTF.

The chain is built from TRBV21-1 and TRBJ1-2; TRBD1, as called in the table, went unchecked against the DNA. TRBV21-1 is a recognized pseudogene. This CDR3 has 15 residues. The chain's CDR3 is CASSLGQCGDYGYTF. The CDR3 region has the DNA TGTGCCAGCAGCCTTGGACAGTGTGGGGATTATGGCTACACCTTC.

The CDR3: CASSNGPLANYGYTF. The CDR3 DNA is TGTGCCAGCAGCAATGGACCGCTAGCTAACTATGGCTACACCTTC. The chain recombines TRBV6-5 with TRBJ1-2; no firm D call. The CDR3 consists of 15 residues. V lost 6 bases to trimming and J lost 0 bases, with 14 bases between them. Germline loops: CDR1 MNHEY, CDR2 SVGAGI.

The CDR3 loop is CASGLVGDLRSTDTQYF. The CDR3 DNA reads TGTGCTAGTGGTTTGGTAGGCGACTTAAGGAGCACAGATACGCAGTATTTT. The rearrangement uses TRBV12-5 and TRBJ2-3; D call uncertain. V lost 0 bases and J lost 0, with 13 bases in between. Germline CDR1 and CDR2: LGHNT and FRNRAP. This CDR3 is built from 17 residues.

The chain employs TRBV10-3 and TRBJ2-5; a possible D gene is TRBD2 (5 bases). V lost 5 bases and J lost 4, with 11 bases in between. There are 13 residues in the CDR3. Germline loops: CDR1 ENHRY, CDR2 SYGVKD. The CDR3 DNA follows: TGTGCCATCAGTAGCGGTCTAGGAGAGACCCAGTACTTC. Protein product: CAISSGLGETQYF.

The chain is built from TRBV25-1 and TRBJ2-1; D perhaps matches TRBD2 (5 bases). From germline, CDR1 is MGHDK and CDR2 SYGVNS. Deletions cut 3 bases from V and 3 bases from J, with 9 bases between. There are 14 residues in the CDR3. CDR3 DNA: TGTGCCAGCAGTGAGTCACGGGGCTACAATGAGCAGTTCTTC. Its protein is CASSESRGYNEQFF.

The V gene is TRBV9, the J gene TRBJ1-4; D is possibly TRBD1 (6 bases). Germline V gives CDR1 SGDLS, CDR2 YYNGEE. This CDR3 contains 16 residues. V was cut by 4 bases and J by 3 bases, with 16 bases left in between. The CDR3 DNA reads TGTGCCAGCAGCCGAGGGGGGGGCACGGCTAATGAAAAACTGTTTTTT. Its protein is CASSRGGGTANEKLFF.

The CDR3, as DNA: TGTGCCAGCGGGGATGAAGGGGGATATCAGCCCCAGCATTTT. Protein: CASGDEGGYQPQHF. This chain connects TRBV2 to TRBJ1-5, with TRBD1 as a possible D gene (6 bases). The ends were cut back, 8 bases at V and 5 bases at J, with 16 bases in the middle. Germline lookup yields CDR1 SNHLY and CDR2 FYNNEI. This CDR3 region has 14 residues.

The V call is TRBV19, the J call TRBJ2-3; 7 bases line up with TRBD2. The CDR3 contains 13 residues. Germline V gene data show CDR1 as LNHDA and CDR2 as SQIVND (reference sequence). Unmatched junction bases numbered 7, after V lost 7 bases and J lost 6 bases. The CDR3 protein is CASKTSSTDTQYF. The CDR3 DNA reads as TGTGCCAGTAAGACTAGCTCTACCGATACGCAGTATTTT.

The CDR3 nucleotides are TGTGCCAGCAGCCCAACAAGGGAGTACAACACTGAAGCTTTCTTT. Encoded protein: CASSPTREYNTEAFF. This chain uses TRBV3-1 (or the pseudogene TRBV3-2) with TRBJ1-1; no firm D call. In germline, CDR1 is LGHDT, CDR2 YNNKEL (reference sequence). V gave up 4 bases and J gave up 2 bases, with 14 bases separating them. This CDR3 contains 15 residues.

The J gene is TRBJ2-3, the V gene TRBV10-3; D is perhaps TRBD1 (6 bases). Germline V gene lookup returns CDR1 ENHRY and CDR2 SYGVKD. The length of the CDR3 is 16 residues. The V end lost 3 bases, the J end lost 1 base, and 14 bases lay between the germline ends. This CDR3 reads CAISDYSRTGTDTQYF. The CDR3 coding sequence is TGTGCCATCAGTGATTATTCTAGGACAGGCACAGATACGCAGTATTTT.

This clone occurred a few times. This chain links TRBV13 with TRBJ2-3; 16 bases are shared with TRBD2. The CDR3 contains 17 residues. Trimming removed 0 bases from V and 4 bases from J; junction bases left unmatched: 1. Germline V lookup: CDR1 PRHDT, CDR2 FYEKMQ (reference sequence). Here the CDR3 DNA reads TGTGCCAGCAGCTTAGGAGGGACTAGCGGGGGGGCAGATACGCAGTATTTT. Amino acid sequence: CASSLGGTSGGADTQYF.

This clone came up once. This chain joins TRBV18 and TRBJ2-3, with unresolved D. The V gene lost 1 base and the J gene lost 1 base, with 6 bases spanning the gap. Germline V gives CDR1 KGHSH, CDR2 LQKENI. The CDR3 runs 14 residues. The CDR3 nucleotides are TGTGCCAGCTCACCACAGGCCGGCACAGATACGCAGTATTTT. This encodes CASSPQAGTDTQYF. The complete variable domain, with remaining parts taken from reference TRBV18 and TRBJ2-3, reads NAGVMQNPRHLVRRRGQEARLRCSPMKGHSHVYWYRQLPEEGLKFMVYLQKENIIDESGMPKERFSAEFPKEGPSILRIQQVVRGDSAAYFCASSPQAGTDTQYFGPGTRLTVL.

The rearrangement uses TRBV19 and TRBJ1-4; D call uncertain. Trimming removed 2 bases from V and 7 bases from J, with 11 bases in between. Germline CDR1 and CDR2: LNHDA and SQIVND (reference sequence). This CDR3 contains 14 residues. CDR3 sequence (DNA): TGTGCCAGTAGTATAAAGGGTGAGGGTGAAAAACTGTTTTTT. This gives the protein CASSIKGEGEKLFF.

The chain uses TRBV15 and TRBJ2-4, with 8 bases aligning to TRBD1. The CDR3 totals 17 residues. The J segment lost 3 bases and the V segment lost 3 bases, leaving 10 bases of the junction unmatched. In germline, CDR1 is LNHNV, CDR2 YYDKDF (reference sequence). DNA of the CDR3: TGTGCCACCAGCAGTGCACCAGGGGGCTGGGGCAAAAACATTCAGTACTTC. Its translation is CATSSAPGGWGKNIQYF.

The chain carries TRBV6-1 and TRBJ1-4; D is perhaps TRBD1 (6 bases). The CDR3 sequence is 15 residues long. CDR1 and CDR2 from the germline V gene are MNHNS and SASEGT. The V and J ends lost 2 bases and 3 bases respectively, with 10 bases between them. CDR3 region: CASSESTGPNEKLFF. The CDR3 bases are TGTGCCAGCAGTGAAAGTACAGGGCCTAATGAAAAACTGTTTTTT.

The rearrangement uses TRBV2 and TRBJ2-2, with 8 positions matching TRBD1. Germline lookup yields CDR1 SNHLY and CDR2 FYNNEI. V lost 4 bases to trimming and J lost 0 bases; unmatched junction nucleotides: 4. The CDR3 sequence is 16 residues long. CDR3 coding DNA: TGTGCCAGCAGTGTTCAGACAGGGGCGAACACCGGGGAGCTGTTTTTT. Translation: CASSVQTGANTGELFF.

The chain has TRBV25-1 and TRBJ1-3; D is uncertain. Germline-derived CDR1 and CDR2 are MGHDK and SYGVNS. V was trimmed by 5 bases and J by 0 bases, leaving 11 bases between them. CDR3 length: 15 residues. The CDR3 reads CASSNPENSGNTIYF. CDR3 nucleotides: TGTGCCAGCAGTAATCCGGAGAACTCTGGAAACACCATATATTTT.

The chain carries TRBV9 and TRBJ2-7; D possibly corresponds to TRBD2 (5 bases). This CDR3 contains 14 residues. Between the trimmed V and J ends, which lost 4 bases and 0 bases, there was a span of 11 bases. CDR1 is SGDLS, CDR2 YYNGEE, per germline. DNA for the CDR3: TGTGCCAGCAGCTCCCGACTAAGCTCCTACGAGCAGTACTTC. Translated, it gives CASSSRLSSYEQYF.

The chain combines TRBV9 with TRBJ2-7; tentative D call: TRBD1 (6 bases). The V gene's germline CDR1 is SGDLS and CDR2 YYNGEE. V lost 0 bases and J lost 2, with 12 bases in between. The CDR3 extends over 15 amino acids. CDR3 sequence: CASSVDPGTPYEQYF. DNA of the CDR3: TGTGCCAGCAGCGTAGATCCCGGGACACCCTACGAGCAGTACTTC. The variable domain in full, completed from reference TRBV9 and TRBJ2-7, reads DSGVTQTPKHLITATGQRVTLRCSPRSGDLSVYWYQQSLDQGLQFLIQYYNGEERAKGNILERFSAQQFPDLHSELNLSSLELGDSALYFCASSVDPGTPYEQYFGPGTRLTVT.